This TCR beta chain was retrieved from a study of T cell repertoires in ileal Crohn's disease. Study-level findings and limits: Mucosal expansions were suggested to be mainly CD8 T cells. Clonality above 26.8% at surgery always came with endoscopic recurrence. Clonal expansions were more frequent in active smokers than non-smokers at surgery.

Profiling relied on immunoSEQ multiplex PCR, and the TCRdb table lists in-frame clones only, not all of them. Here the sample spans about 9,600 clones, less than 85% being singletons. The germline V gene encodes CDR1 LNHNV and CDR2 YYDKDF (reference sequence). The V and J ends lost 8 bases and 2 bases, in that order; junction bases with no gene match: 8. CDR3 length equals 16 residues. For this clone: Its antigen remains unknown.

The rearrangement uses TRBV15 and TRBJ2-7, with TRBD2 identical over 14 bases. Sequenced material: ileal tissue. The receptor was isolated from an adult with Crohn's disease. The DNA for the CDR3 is TGTGCCACCGCAACGGGACTAGCGGGAGCTCCCTACGAGCAGTACTTC. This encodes CATATGLAGAPYEQYF.